This T cell receptor beta chain was recovered during a study of beta chain features in type 1 diabetes. CDR1 is ENHRY, CDR2 SYGVKD, per germline. This CDR3 spans 16 amino acids. Trimming removed 6 bases from V and 2 bases from J; junction bases left unmatched: 7. Every isolated RNA sample was fully reverse transcribed, so sequencing captured expressed TCRB transcripts. Profiling relied on immunoSEQ multiplex PCR, and the TCRdb table lists in-frame clones only, not all of them. The sample shows hundreds of thousands of clones, roughly 16% of them seen only once. Only one count was recorded for this clone.

The sample consisted of naive CD4+ T cells from blood. The sequence was obtained from a man in his late teens or twenties in good health. This sequence joins TRBV10-3 and TRBJ2-2; 9 nucleotides match TRBD2. The CDR3 reads CAIRALSGSNTGELFF. The CDR3 nucleotides read TGTGCCATCAGAGCTCTTAGCGGGAGTAACACCGGGGAGCTGTTTTTT.